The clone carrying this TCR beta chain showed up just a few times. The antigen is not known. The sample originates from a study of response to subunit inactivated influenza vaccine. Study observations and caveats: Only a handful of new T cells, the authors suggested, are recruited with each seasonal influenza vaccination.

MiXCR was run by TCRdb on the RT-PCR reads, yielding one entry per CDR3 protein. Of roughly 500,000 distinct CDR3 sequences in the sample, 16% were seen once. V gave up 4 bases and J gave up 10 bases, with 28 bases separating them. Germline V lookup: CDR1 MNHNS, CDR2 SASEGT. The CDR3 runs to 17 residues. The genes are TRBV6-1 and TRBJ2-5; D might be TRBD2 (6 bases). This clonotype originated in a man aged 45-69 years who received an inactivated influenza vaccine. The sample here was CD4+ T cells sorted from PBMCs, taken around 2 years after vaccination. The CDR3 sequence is CASSVVLGGVSEVDQYF. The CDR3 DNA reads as TGTGCCAGCAGTGTCGTTTTAGGCGGGGTATCCGAAGTGGACCAGTACTTC.